This T cell receptor beta chain was obtained from a study of CD8+CD57+ T cells in acquired aplastic anemia. The CDR3 consists of 14 residues. The V end lost 5 bases, the J end lost 9 bases, and 20 bases lay between the germline ends. CDR1 and CDR2 (germline): DFQATT, SNEGSKA (reference sequence). Study-wide findings and caveats: Patients and controls turned out to have approximately 29 CD8+ CDR3 sequences in common.

Points on this clonotype: Its antigen remains unidentified.

Genomic DNA, serving as template, underwent TCR beta VDJ and CDR3 profiling. TCRdb reanalysed the reads using MiXCR and keeps one entry per CDR3 protein. The sample includes about 190,000 distinct CDR3 sequences, approximately 52% of them seen just once. The chain links TRBV20-1 to TRBJ1-5; a possible D gene is TRBD1 (6 bases). The sequence derives from a human donor in good health, serving as a control. The sequenced sample was sorted CD4+, CD8+, or CD8+CD57+ T cells (not recorded which) from PBMCs. CDR3 coding DNA: TGCAGTGCTGACGACCCAGGGGTACTTGGGCCCCAGCATTTT. Its translation: CSADDPGVLGPQHF.